Reported below is one T cell receptor (beta chain). What antigen it recognizes has not been identified. Base-call qualities are not available, and no considerably larger clone is one nucleotide away. Whole blood was collected in K2EDTA tubes by collaborating institutions according to the institutions' own protocols. For TCRbeta analysis, collaborator samples were shipped as frozen whole blood, as isolated PBMCs, or as DNA extracted from either sample type. Taken from cysteine to phenylalanine, the CDR3 has 12 residues. This entry keeps only the CDR3 DNA: 36 bases, framed from base 1. V loses 7 bases of germline sequence and J loses 3 bases, and the interval between the two ends is 12 bases. CDR1 and CDR2 are drawn from the germline V gene (reference sequence): GTSNPN, SVGIG. The data originate from a study of blood T cell repertoires in COVID-19 (dated by TCRdb to about 2020). In the study overall: Collaborator samples came from the United States, Italy and Spain and covered acute and convalescent phases of COVID-19. Sample metadata almost always included a de-identified subject ID, COVID-19 status, age in years and sex. Samples were obtained from the ongoing ImmuneRACE study (first 160 participants) and from over 1,000 subjects provided by 6 global collaborators. Where available, HLA class I and class II types were obtained from metadata supplied by the sample provider rather than from assay-based typing. A freely available public database, intended as a resource for researchers studying the immune response to SARS-CoV-2, is where the repertoires were released. The material from the prospective study consisted of cDNA or gDNA derived from T cells, B-cell-depleted T cells, or PBMCs. Deeply sampled blood TCRbeta repertoires from subjects exposed to, actively infected with, or recovered from COVID-19 were included in the dataset.

Broader findings and caveats from the paper: The amount of clinical and demographic metadata varied by source and participant and was provided uncurated.

TCRbeta CDR3 regions were amplified from genomic DNA using the immunoSEQ Assay, a bias-controlled multiplex PCR. As for the original processing: Within the assay, amplification of reference gene primers was used to estimate how many nucleated cells each sample contained. To quantify the absolute abundance of each unique TCRbeta CDR3 rearrangement, sequence reads were collapsed and filtered. Productive Simpson clonality was computed per sample as the square root of Simpson's diversity index over productive rearrangements. TCRdb retrieved this table from immuneACCESS and kept in-frame rearrangements only. Not all clones are present; in checked studies, unresolved V genes account for under half, and no reason is known for the remainder. That table is the source of V, J and clone size, and D and trimming were worked out from the DNA. This sample comprises about 130,000 clones, more than 80% of them detected only once. Clones ranked in the top ten supply less than 15% of the sample.

Here the chain combines TRBV30 and TRBJ1-1, with the D gene too uncertain to name. Sequenced: peripheral blood. The source is a woman aged 60 to 75 with acute or convalescent COVID-19. Here the CDR3 is given as CASSLQDTEAFF. Here is the DNA: TGTGCCTCCAGTTTGCAGGACACTGAAGCTTTCTTT.